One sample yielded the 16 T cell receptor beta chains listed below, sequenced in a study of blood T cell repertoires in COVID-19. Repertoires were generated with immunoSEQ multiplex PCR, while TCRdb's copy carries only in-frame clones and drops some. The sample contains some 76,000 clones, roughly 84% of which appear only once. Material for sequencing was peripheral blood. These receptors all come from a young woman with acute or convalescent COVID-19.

The CDR3 sequence: CASSLDPGTGFSPLHF. The CDR3 nucleotides read TGCGCCAGCAGCCTTGACCCAGGGACAGGGTTTTCACCCCTCCACTTT. V is TRBV4-1 and J is TRBJ1-6; 9 bases fit TRBD1. Germline assignment: CDR1 MGHRA and CDR2 YSYEKL. CDR3 length: 16 residues. V lost 4 bases to trimming and J lost 9 bases; unmatched junction nucleotides: 10.

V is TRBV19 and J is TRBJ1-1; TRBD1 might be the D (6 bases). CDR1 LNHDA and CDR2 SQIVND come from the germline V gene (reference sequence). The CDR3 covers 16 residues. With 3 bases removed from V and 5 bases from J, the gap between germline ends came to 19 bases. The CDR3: CASSITRLLTGTEAFF. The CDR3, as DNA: TGTGCCAGTAGTATCACTCGACTCCTCACAGGGACTGAAGCTTTCTTT.

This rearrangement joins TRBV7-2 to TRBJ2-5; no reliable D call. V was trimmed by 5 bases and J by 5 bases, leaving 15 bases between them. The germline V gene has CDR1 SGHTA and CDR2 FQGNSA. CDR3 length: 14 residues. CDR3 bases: TGTGCCAGCAGCGCAGTTGGGTCCGGGGAGACCCAGTACTTC. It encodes CASSAVGSGETQYF.

The CDR3: CARRGQFSYNEQFF. For the CDR3, the DNA is TGTGCCAGGAGGGGGCAATTCTCCTACAATGAGCAGTTCTTC. This chain joins TRBV19 and TRBJ2-1; 7 nucleotides line up with TRBD1. The CDR3 covers 14 residues. The germline V gene has CDR1 LNHDA and CDR2 SQIVND (reference sequence). Losses at the gene ends were 9 bases for V and 0 bases for J; bases not matched to a gene: 5.

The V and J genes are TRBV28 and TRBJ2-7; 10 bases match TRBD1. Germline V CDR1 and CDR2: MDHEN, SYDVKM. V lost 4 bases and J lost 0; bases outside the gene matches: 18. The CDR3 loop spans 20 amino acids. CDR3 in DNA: TGTGCCAGCAGTTATCCCGGTGACCTTAAGGGGACAGGGGACTCCTACGAGCAGTACTTC. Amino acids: CASSYPGDLKGTGDSYEQYF.

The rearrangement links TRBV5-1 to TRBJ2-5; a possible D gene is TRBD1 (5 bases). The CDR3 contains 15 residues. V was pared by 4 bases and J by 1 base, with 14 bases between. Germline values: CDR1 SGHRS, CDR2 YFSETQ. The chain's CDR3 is CASSPTGQLQETQYF. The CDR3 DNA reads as TGCGCCAGCAGCCCCACAGGACAACTCCAAGAGACCCAGTACTTC.

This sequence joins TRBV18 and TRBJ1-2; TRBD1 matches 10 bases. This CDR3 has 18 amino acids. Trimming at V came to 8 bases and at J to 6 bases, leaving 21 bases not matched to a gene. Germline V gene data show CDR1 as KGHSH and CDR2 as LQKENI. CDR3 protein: CASAETGTGARVGHGYTF. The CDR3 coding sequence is TGTGCCAGCGCTGAGACCGGGACAGGGGCGCGAGTGGGTCATGGCTACACCTTC. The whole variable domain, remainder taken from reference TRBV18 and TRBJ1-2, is NAGVMQNPRHLVRRRGQEARLRCSPMKGHSHVYWYRQLPEEGLKFMVYLQKENIIDESGMPKERFSAEFPKEGPSILRIQQVVRGDSAAYFCASAETGTGARVGHGYTFGSGTRLTVV.

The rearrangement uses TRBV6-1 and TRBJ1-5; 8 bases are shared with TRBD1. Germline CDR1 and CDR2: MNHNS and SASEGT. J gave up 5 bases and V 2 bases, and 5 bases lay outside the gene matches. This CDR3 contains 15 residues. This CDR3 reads CASSEPTGGDQPQHF. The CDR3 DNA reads TGTGCCAGCAGTGAACCCACAGGGGGAGATCAGCCCCAGCATTTT.

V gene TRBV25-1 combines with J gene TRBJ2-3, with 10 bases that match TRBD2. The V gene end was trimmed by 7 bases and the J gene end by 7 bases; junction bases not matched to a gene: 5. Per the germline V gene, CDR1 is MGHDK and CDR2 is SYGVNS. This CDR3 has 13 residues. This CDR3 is CASMLAGGNTQYF. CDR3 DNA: TGTGCCAGCATGTTAGCGGGAGGCAATACGCAGTATTTT.

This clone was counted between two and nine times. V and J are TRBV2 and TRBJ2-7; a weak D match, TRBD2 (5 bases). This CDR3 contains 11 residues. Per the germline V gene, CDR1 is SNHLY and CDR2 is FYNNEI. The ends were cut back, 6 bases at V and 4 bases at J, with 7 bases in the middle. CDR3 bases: TGTGCCAGCAGGACGGGGTACGAGCAGTACTTC. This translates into CASRTGYEQYF.

CDR3: CASSPGLQAIRRNTEAFF. The CDR3, as DNA: TGTGCCAGCTCACCAGGGTTACAGGCCATACGGAGAAACACTGAAGCTTTCTTT. This chain links TRBV18 with TRBJ1-1, with TRBD1 as a possible D gene (5 bases). The germline V gene encodes CDR1 KGHSH and CDR2 LQKENI. The CDR3 contains 18 residues. The V end was cut by 2 bases, the J end by 2 bases, with 21 bases between.

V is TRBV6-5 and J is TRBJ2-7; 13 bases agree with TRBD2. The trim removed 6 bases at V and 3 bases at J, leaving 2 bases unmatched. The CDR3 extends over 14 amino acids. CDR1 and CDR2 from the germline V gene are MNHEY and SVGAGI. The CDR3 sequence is CASSRTSGGYEQYF. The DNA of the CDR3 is TGTGCCAGCAGCAGGACTAGCGGGGGCTACGAGCAGTACTTC.

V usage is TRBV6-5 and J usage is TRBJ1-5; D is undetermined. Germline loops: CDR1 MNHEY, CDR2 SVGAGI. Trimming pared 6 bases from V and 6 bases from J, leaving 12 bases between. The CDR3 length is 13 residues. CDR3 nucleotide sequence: TGTGCCAGCAGACGGGGAGCCGGTCAGCCCCAGCATTTT. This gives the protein CASRRGAGQPQHF.

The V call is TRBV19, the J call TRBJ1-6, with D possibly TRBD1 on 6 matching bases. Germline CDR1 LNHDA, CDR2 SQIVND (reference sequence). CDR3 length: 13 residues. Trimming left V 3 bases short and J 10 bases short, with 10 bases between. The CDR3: CASSMVGTSPLHF. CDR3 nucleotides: TGTGCCAGTAGTATGGTGGGGACATCACCCCTCCACTTT. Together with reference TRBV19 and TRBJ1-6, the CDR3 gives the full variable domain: DGGITQSPKYLFRKEGQNVTLSCEQNLNHDAMYWYRQDPGQGLRLIYYSQIVNDFQKGDIAEGYSVSREKKESFPLTVTSAQKNPTAFYLCASSMVGTSPLHFGNGTRLTVT.

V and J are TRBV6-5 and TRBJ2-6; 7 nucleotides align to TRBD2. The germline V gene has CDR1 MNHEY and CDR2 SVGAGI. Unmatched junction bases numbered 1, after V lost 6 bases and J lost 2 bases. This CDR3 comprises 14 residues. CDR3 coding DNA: TGTGCCAGCAGACGGGGGGCTGGGGCCAACGTCCTGACTTTC. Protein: CASRRGAGANVLTF.

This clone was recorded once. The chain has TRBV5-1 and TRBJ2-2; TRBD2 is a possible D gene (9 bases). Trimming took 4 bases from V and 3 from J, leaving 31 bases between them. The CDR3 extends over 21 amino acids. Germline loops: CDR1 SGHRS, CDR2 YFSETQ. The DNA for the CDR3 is TGCGCCAGCAGCAGCGGGAGGCATAATTGGCAGGGGGCGCGGGACACCGGGGAGCTGTTTTTT. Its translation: CASSSGRHNWQGARDTGELFF.